The 21 T cell receptor beta chains reported below all come from one sample, sequenced in a study of neoadjuvant nivolumab and ipilimumab in lung cancer. The data were produced by immunoSEQ multiplex PCR, yet TCRdb's version contains in-frame clones alone and is incomplete. The table shows about 4,700 clones, with around 80% occurring only once. Material: normal lung tissue adjacent to the tumor, obtained after neoadjuvant nivolumab, alone or with ipilimumab, at or shortly before surgery. These TCRs come from an adult with non-small cell lung cancer. Some clones in this sample may be carry-over from other donors' samples.

The rearrangement uses TRBV30 and TRBJ2-1; D perhaps matches TRBD2 (6 bases). The CDR3 totals 17 residues. Germline V gene sequence: CDR1 GTSNPN, CDR2 SVGIG (reference sequence). Here the CDR3 DNA reads TGTGCTCGGAGCCCCCTCCGAGGGACTCTTTCGTACAATGAGCAGTTCTTC. Its translation is CARSPLRGTLSYNEQFF.

The gene calls are TRBV11-1 and TRBJ2-1; maybe TRBD1 (5 bases). Germline CDR1 is SGHAT and CDR2 is FQDESV (reference sequence). The V and J ends lost 8 bases and 6 bases respectively, with 11 bases between them. The CDR3 sequence is 12 residues long. CDR3 sequence reads: CASGKGVNEQFF. The DNA for the CDR3 is TGTGCCAGCGGTAAAGGGGTCAATGAGCAGTTCTTC.

This clone came up once. V usage is TRBV27 and J usage is TRBJ2-7; TRBD1 matches at 7 bases. J gave up 2 bases and V 5 bases, and 9 bases lay outside the gene matches. The CDR3 length is 15 residues. The germline V gene has CDR1 MNHEY and CDR2 SMNVEV (reference sequence). CDR3 in amino acids: CASSRLGQQAYEQYF. The CDR3 bases are TGTGCCAGCAGTCGGCTGGGACAGCAAGCCTACGAGCAGTACTTC.

The chain links TRBV7-3 to TRBJ2-7; D not resolved. Germline V gene sequence: CDR1 SGHTA, CDR2 FQGTGA. Trimming left V 5 bases short and J 2 bases short, with 13 bases between. CDR3 length: 14 amino acids. Written as DNA, the CDR3 is TGTGCCAGCAGCCCGGCAGGCAATCCCTACGAGCAGTACTTC. It codes for CASSPAGNPYEQYF.

V usage is TRBV5-1 and J usage is TRBJ1-1, with a weak D call TRBD1 (5 bases). The germline gives CDR1 SGHRS, CDR2 YFSETQ. V shed 9 bases and J shed 3 bases, with 15 bases lying between them. This CDR3 has 13 amino acids. The CDR3 loop is CATPGGVDTEAFF. The DNA for the CDR3 is TGCGCCACCCCAGGAGGGGTTGACACTGAAGCTTTCTTT.

The chain is built from TRBV7-2 and TRBJ2-5; 13 bases are a match to TRBD2. Trimming took 6 bases from V and 4 from J; bases not matched to a gene: 5. Germline V gene sequence: CDR1 SGHTA, CDR2 FQGNSA. This CDR3 has 15 residues. As DNA, the CDR3 is TGTGCCAGCAGGAGGACTAGCGGGAGTCGAGAGACCCAGTACTTC. Its translation: CASRRTSGSRETQYF.

This chain joins TRBV29-1 and TRBJ2-3; 12 nucleotides match TRBD2. The CDR3 loop spans 18 amino acids. Germline V gene data show CDR1 as SQVTM and CDR2 as ANQGSEA. After removal of 6 bases from V and 2 bases from J, the junction contained 15 bases not matched to a gene. CDR3 nucleotides: TGCAGCGTAGCCGGGACTAGCGGGTCCAACCCTTACACAGATACGCAGTATTTT. Its protein is CSVAGTSGSNPYTDTQYF.

This chain uses TRBV5-5 with TRBJ1-2; D gene unclear. Germline V gene data show CDR1 as SGHKS and CDR2 as YYEKEE (reference sequence). This CDR3 region has 15 residues. V lost 1 base and J 1 base, leaving 11 bases between the germline ends. Written as DNA, the CDR3 is TGTGCCAGCAGCTTGTCTATAGGCAGTAACTATGGCTACACCTTC. Its protein is CASSLSIGSNYGYTF.

This chain joins TRBV14 and TRBJ2-5; D is ambiguous. The germline CDR1 and CDR2 sequences are SGHDN and FVKESK. Trimming took 4 bases from V and 2 from J, leaving 8 bases between them. This CDR3 spans 13 amino acids. CDR3 region: CASSLAPQETQYF. CDR3 coding DNA: TGTGCCAGCAGCCTCGCCCCGCAAGAGACCCAGTACTTC.

The chain is built from TRBV4-3 and TRBJ2-4, with 8 bases fitting TRBD2. The ends lost 0 bases at V and 9 bases at J; junction bases unmatched: 7. The CDR3 runs to 15 residues. CDR1 is LGHNA and CDR2 is YSLEER in the germline V gene. This CDR3 is CASSQDKAGVSIQYF. The CDR3 DNA is TGCGCCAGCAGCCAAGATAAAGCGGGAGTCAGCATTCAGTACTTC.

The CDR3 sequence is CASSLVETSSYNEQFF. The DNA for the CDR3 is TGCGCCAGCAGCTTGGTGGAGACTAGCAGTTACAATGAGCAGTTCTTC. The rearrangement links TRBV5-1 to TRBJ2-1, with TRBD2 identical over 7 bases. Germline V gene lookup returns CDR1 SGHRS and CDR2 YFSETQ. The CDR3 loop spans 16 amino acids. J lost 4 bases, V lost 0 bases, and 7 bases had no gene match.

The chain joins TRBV6-6 to TRBJ2-3; D is perhaps TRBD2 (5 bases). Looked up from germline, CDR1 is MNHNY and CDR2 is SVGAGI (reference sequence). This CDR3 has 15 amino acids. V was trimmed by 6 bases and J by 1 base, leaving 14 bases between them. The DNA of the CDR3 is TGTGCCAGCAGGGCCCTCGAGGGTCGCACAGATACGCAGTATTTT. Amino acids: CASRALEGRTDTQYF.

The gene calls are TRBV5-1 and TRBJ2-1; a possible D gene is TRBD2 (6 bases). CDR3 length equals 15 residues. Trimming cost V 4 bases and J 9 bases, with 20 bases left between them. Germline-derived CDR1 and CDR2 are SGHRS and YFSETQ. Written as DNA, the CDR3 is TGCGCCAGCAGCCCCTCTAGCGCGCTCGGGAGTGAGCAGTTCTTC. This codes for CASSPSSALGSEQFF.

The gene calls are TRBV19 and TRBJ1-1; 7 nucleotides agree with TRBD1. CDR3 length: 14 amino acids. The germline V gene has CDR1 LNHDA and CDR2 SQIVND (reference sequence). Trimming at V came to 3 bases and at J to 3 bases, leaving 4 bases not matched to a gene. CDR3 bases: TGTGCCAGTAGTATGGTTGACAGGGACACTGAAGCTTTCTTT. Its translation is CASSMVDRDTEAFF. The complete variable domain, with remaining parts taken from reference TRBV19 and TRBJ1-1, reads DGGITQSPKYLFRKEGQNVTLSCEQNLNHDAMYWYRQDPGQGLRLIYYSQIVNDFQKGDIAEGYSVSREKKESFPLTVTSAQKNPTAFYLCASSMVDRDTEAFFGQGTRLTVV.

The J gene is TRBJ2-7, the V gene TRBV7-2; D is undetermined. Germline loops: CDR1 SGHTA, CDR2 FQGNSA. V was trimmed by 2 bases and J by 9 bases, leaving 23 bases between them. This CDR3 has 16 amino acids. Written as DNA, the CDR3 is TGTGCCAGCAGCTTAACCCCTCGCGGCTACCAGCGAGGGCAGTACTTC. It codes for CASSLTPRGYQRGQYF.

This sequence joins TRBV19 and TRBJ2-3, with D tentatively TRBD2 (6 bases). The V end was cut by 10 bases, the J end by 0 bases, with 14 bases between. Looked up from germline, CDR1 is LNHDA and CDR2 is SQIVND (reference sequence). The CDR3 contains 14 residues. The CDR3 sequence: CATRSGTSTDTQYF. In DNA, the CDR3 is TGTGCCACCCGTAGCGGCACTAGCACAGATACGCAGTATTTT.

This clone was recorded a few times. This sequence joins TRBV6-5 and TRBJ2-5, with TRBD2 matching 12 bases. Trimming removed 6 bases from V and 5 bases from J; junction bases left unmatched: 7. Germline loops: CDR1 MNHEY, CDR2 SVGAGI. There are 15 residues in the CDR3. This CDR3 reads CASSHPSGREETQYF. The CDR3 region has the DNA TGTGCCAGCAGCCATCCTAGCGGGAGGGAGGAGACCCAGTACTTC.

A few counts support this clone. CDR3 sequence (DNA): TGTGCCAGCAGTGAAGCAGGAGTCTATGGCTACACCTTC. This sequence encodes CASSEAGVYGYTF. The chain joins TRBV6-1 to TRBJ1-2; no clear D gene. The germline CDR1 and CDR2 sequences are MNHNS and SASEGT. The CDR3 loop spans 13 amino acids. Trimming cost V 0 bases and J 4 bases, with 6 bases left between them.

The CDR3 sequence: CASSGQGNTGELFF. CDR3 coding DNA: TGTGCCAGCAGTGGACAGGGAAACACCGGGGAGCTGTTTTTT. The chain has TRBV6-4 and TRBJ2-2; TRBD1 agrees at 7 bases. Per germline, CDR1 MRHNA and CDR2 SNTAGT. V trimming: 4 bases; J trimming: 2 bases; junction bases outside the gene matches: 1. The CDR3 sequence is 14 residues long.

The V call is TRBV30, the J call TRBJ1-5; D is possibly TRBD1 (6 bases). Between the trimmed V and J ends, which lost 4 bases and 0 bases, there was a span of 13 bases. The germline CDR1 and CDR2 sequences are GTSNPN and SVGIG (reference sequence). This CDR3 has 15 residues. Written as DNA, the CDR3 is TGTGCCTGGACGATTGGAGGGGGTAGCAATCAGCCCCAGCATTTT. This sequence encodes CAWTIGGGSNQPQHF.

This clone was observed a single time. The genes are TRBV7-8 and TRBJ1-2; 7 bases fit TRBD1. The germline CDR1 and CDR2 sequences are SGHVS and FQNEAQ. Trimming removed 1 base from V and 14 bases from J; junction bases left unmatched: 7. The CDR3 loop spans 12 amino acids. CDR3 protein: CASSLGQGERTF. The CDR3 DNA sequence: TGTGCCAGCAGCTTAGGTCAGGGGGAGAGGACCTTC.